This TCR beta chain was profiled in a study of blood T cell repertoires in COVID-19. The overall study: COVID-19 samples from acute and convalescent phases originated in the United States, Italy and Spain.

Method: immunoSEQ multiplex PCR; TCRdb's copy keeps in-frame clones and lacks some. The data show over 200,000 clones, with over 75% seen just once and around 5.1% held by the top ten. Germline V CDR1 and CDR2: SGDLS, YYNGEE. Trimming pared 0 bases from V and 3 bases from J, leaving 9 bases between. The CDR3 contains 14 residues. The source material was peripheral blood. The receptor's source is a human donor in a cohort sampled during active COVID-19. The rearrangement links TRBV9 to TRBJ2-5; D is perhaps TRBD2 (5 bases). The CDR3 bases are TGTGCCAGCAGCGTAGGGCCAGCGGAAGAGACCCAGTACTTC. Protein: CASSVGPAEETQYF.